A single sample gave rise to the 10 T cell receptor beta chains below, sequenced in a study of tumor-infiltrating lymphocytes in primary liver carcinoma. Constant-region priming of 500 ng total RNA yielded TCR beta cDNA. Three-round nested multiplex PCR performed with slightly modified ARM-PCR produced the TCR beta libraries. A C-beta reverse primer and TRBV1-TRBV30 forward primers served in each of the first two PCR rounds, at roughly 10 cycles apiece. TCRdb independently ran MiXCR on the multiplex PCR reads; one entry per CDR3 protein. The sample lists about 320,000 distinct CDR3 sequences, roughly three fifths occurring once. Blood RNA came from unsorted whole blood; germline DNA was also extracted. Sequenced material: peripheral blood. These receptors were taken from a woman in her twenties or thirties with primary liver carcinoma and hepatitis B virus infection.

This clonotype was picked up a small number of times. The J gene is TRBJ2-3, the V gene TRBV6-1; TRBD1 matches at 9 bases. The CDR3 is 16 amino acids. Germline CDR1 and CDR2: MNHNS and SASEGT. V lost 6 bases, J lost 1 base, and 8 bases stayed unmatched. The CDR3 sequence: CASSYRGRGGTDTQYF. CDR3 DNA sequence: TGTGCCAGCAGCTACAGGGGGCGTGGGGGCACAGATACGCAGTATTTT.

The CDR3 DNA reads as TGTGCCAGCAGCTTAGTCCTGGGGGAGACCCAGTACTTC. Its translation is CASSLVLGETQYF. The chain uses TRBV7-9 and TRBJ2-5; D is unclear. V lost 1 base and J 5 bases, leaving 8 bases between the germline ends. CDR1 and CDR2 from the germline V gene are SEHNR and FQNEAQ (reference sequence). The CDR3 covers 13 residues.

This chain uses TRBV21-1 with TRBJ1-1; TRBD1 is the table's D call and was not checked against the DNA. TRBV21-1 is an annotated pseudogene. The CDR3 has 13 amino acids. CDR3 nucleotide sequence: TGTGCCGTACCCCGGGACGGATTCACTGAAGCTTTCTTT. Translated, it gives CAVPRDGFTEAFF.

This clonotype was counted ten times or more. CDR3 nucleotide sequence: TGTGCCAGCAGTTACAGAAGCGGGAGGGAGGTGAATGAGCAGTTCTTC. Protein: CASSYRSGREVNEQFF. The chain recombines TRBV6-5 with TRBJ2-1; 10 bases agree with TRBD2. CDR1 and CDR2 (germline): MNHEY, SVGAGI. This CDR3 has 16 residues. Trimming removed 2 bases from V and 7 bases from J; junction bases left unmatched: 8.

The table lists this clonotype with a few counts. This chain uses TRBV6-2 or TRBV6-3 with TRBJ2-7, with D possibly being TRBD2 (5 bases). Trimming shortened V by 6 bases and J by 2 bases, and 20 bases separated the two germline ends. Germline CDR1 and CDR2: MNHEY and SVGEGT. There are 16 residues in the CDR3. The CDR3 loop is CASSPIVRGTTYEQYF. DNA for the CDR3: TGTGCCAGCAGCCCCATCGTCCGGGGAACTACCTACGAGCAGTACTTC.

To note about this clonotype: A much more abundant neighbour one base away suggests this may be a read error. This chain joins TRBV12-3 or TRBV12-4 and TRBJ1-6; 7 positions agree with TRBD1. The ends lost 5 bases at V and 7 bases at J; junction bases unmatched: 8. The CDR3 has 15 amino acids. CDR3 loop: CASSPTGDENSPLHF. CDR3 sequence (DNA): TGTGCCAGCAGTCCAACAGGGGATGAGAATTCACCCCTCCACTTT.

The rearrangement uses TRBV12-3 or TRBV12-4 and TRBJ1-5, with TRBD1 matching 8 bases. The ends lost 6 bases at V and 0 bases at J; junction bases unmatched: 7. This CDR3 comprises 16 residues. The CDR3 DNA is TGTGCCAGCAGCGCCGGGACAGGTTATAGCAATCAGCCCCAGCATTTT. Encoded protein: CASSAGTGYSNQPQHF.

This clonotype has just a few counts. The rearrangement links TRBV6-2 or TRBV6-3 to TRBJ2-5; D perhaps matches TRBD2 (5 bases). Germline V lookup: CDR1 MNHEY, CDR2 SVGEGT. Deletions cut 6 bases from V and 0 bases from J, with 8 bases between. The CDR3 has 13 residues. CDR3 amino acids: CASRRGYQETQYF. CDR3 nucleotide sequence: TGTGCCAGCAGACGAGGGTACCAAGAGACCCAGTACTTC.

The V call is TRBV19, the J call TRBJ2-1, with D perhaps matching TRBD1 (6 bases). The V end was cut by 6 bases, the J end by 9 bases, with 24 bases between. This CDR3 spans 16 amino acids. Germline V lookup: CDR1 LNHDA, CDR2 SQIVND (reference sequence). The CDR3 DNA reads TGTGCCAGTAGACATGAATCGGCCCAGGGGAACGGTGAGCAGTTCTTC. Protein product: CASRHESAQGNGEQFF.

This clonotype was picked up many times. The chain carries TRBV14 and TRBJ1-1; D gene uncertain. The germline gives CDR1 SGHDN, CDR2 FVKESK. There are 14 residues in the CDR3. V lost 4 bases and J 0 bases, leaving 9 bases between the germline ends. CDR3 sequence: CASSLLGMNTEAFF. The DNA for the CDR3 is TGTGCCAGCAGCCTCCTAGGGATGAACACTGAAGCTTTCTTT.